The 9 T cell receptor beta chains listed next were all sequenced from one sample in a study of T cell responses to AZD1222 COVID-19 vaccine. Here immunoSEQ multiplex PCR was the method, and the copy in TCRdb shows in-frame clones only, minus some. The sample has about 110,000 clones, roughly 87% seen once. This specimen was peripheral blood, taken on day 0 of MenACWY control vaccination. The source is an adult in good health.

The CDR3 DNA sequence: TGTGCCATCAACCGACAGAACCTTAACTATGGCTACACCTTC. Translating gives CAINRQNLNYGYTF. The chain combines TRBV10-3 with TRBJ1-2; D may be TRBD1 (5 bases). The CDR3 length is 14 residues. V was shortened by 7 bases and J by 1 base, with 13 bases between the two germline ends. CDR1 is ENHRY, CDR2 SYGVKD, per germline.

The rearrangement uses TRBV5-1 and TRBJ1-2; D is unresolved. The CDR3 consists of 11 residues. Trimming took off 0 bases at V and 7 bases at J, with 4 bases between the two ends. Germline V gene lookup returns CDR1 SGHRS and CDR2 YFSETQ. The CDR3 loop reads CASSLAGGYTF. In nucleotides, the CDR3 is TGCGCCAGCAGCTTGGCTGGTGGCTACACCTTC.

This sequence joins TRBV5-1 and TRBJ2-5, with 10 bases aligning to TRBD2. CDR3 length: 17 residues. Germline V gene lookup returns CDR1 SGHRS and CDR2 YFSETQ. Trimming cost V 0 bases and J 5 bases; bases outside gene matches: 10. CDR3 protein: CASSLVGAGGPGETQYF. CDR3 sequence (DNA): TGCGCCAGCAGCTTGGTTGGAGCGGGGGGGCCCGGTGAGACCCAGTACTTC.

The CDR3: CASSLVSAGGAYEQYF. The CDR3, as DNA: TGTGCCAGCAGCTTAGTTTCAGCGGGGGGTGCCTACGAGCAGTACTTC. The chain has TRBV7-2 and TRBJ2-7; 9 nucleotides align to TRBD2. V lost 1 base and J lost 2; bases outside the gene matches: 6. The CDR3 runs to 16 residues. From germline, CDR1 is SGHTA and CDR2 FQGNSA. Complete variable domain (other parts from reference TRBV7-2 and TRBJ2-7): GAGVSQSPSNKVTEKGKDVELRCDPISGHTALYWYRQSLGQGLEFLIYFQGNSAPDKSGLPSDRFSAERTGGSVSTLTIQRTQQEDSAVYLCASSLVSAGGAYEQYFGPGTRLTVT.

The chain is built from TRBV9 and TRBJ2-3; 8 nucleotides match TRBD2. Unmatched junction bases numbered 6, after V lost 0 bases and J lost 3 bases. In germline, CDR1 is SGDLS, CDR2 YYNGEE. This CDR3 has 16 residues. CDR3 nucleotide sequence: TGTGCCAGCAGCGTAGCTTCGGGACTAGGTACAGATACGCAGTATTTT. Translated, it gives CASSVASGLGTDTQYF.

The genes are TRBV5-1 and TRBJ1-2; a possible D gene is TRBD1 (5 bases). V lost 0 bases, J lost 8 bases, and 11 bases lay in between. Per the germline V gene, CDR1 is SGHRS and CDR2 is YFSETQ. This CDR3 comprises 13 residues. The CDR3 spells CASSLEGVSGYTF. Here the CDR3 DNA reads TGCGCCAGCAGCTTGGAAGGGGTGAGCGGCTACACCTTC.

This rearrangement joins TRBV7-9 to TRBJ2-3, with D possibly TRBD2 on 5 matching bases. The ends were cut back, 1 base at V and 4 bases at J, with 15 bases in the middle. The germline CDR1 and CDR2 sequences are SEHNR and FQNEAQ (reference sequence). CDR3 length: 16 residues. The CDR3 DNA sequence: TGTGCCAGCAGCTTAGTTTCCCTTCCGAGGGCAGATACGCAGTATTTT. Amino acid sequence: CASSLVSLPRADTQYF.

The chain recombines TRBV13 with TRBJ2-6; 8 bases line up with TRBD1. Germline V gives CDR1 PRHDT, CDR2 FYEKMQ (reference sequence). The CDR3 sequence is 16 residues long. Germline trimming cut 6 bases from V and 0 bases from J; bases unmatched to any gene: 4. The CDR3 reads CASSWTGISGANVLTF. In nucleotides, the CDR3 is TGTGCCAGCAGTTGGACAGGGATCTCTGGGGCCAACGTCCTGACTTTC.

This chain uses TRBV7-2 with TRBJ2-1; D assignment may be TRBD1 or TRBD2 (5 bases each). This CDR3 region has 13 residues. Germline assignment: CDR1 SGHTA and CDR2 FQGNSA. V was clipped by 2 bases and J by 13 bases, with 15 bases between them. CDR3 amino acids: CASSLYRSGAQFF. The CDR3, as DNA: TGTGCCAGCAGCTTATATCGGTCCGGGGCCCAGTTCTTC.